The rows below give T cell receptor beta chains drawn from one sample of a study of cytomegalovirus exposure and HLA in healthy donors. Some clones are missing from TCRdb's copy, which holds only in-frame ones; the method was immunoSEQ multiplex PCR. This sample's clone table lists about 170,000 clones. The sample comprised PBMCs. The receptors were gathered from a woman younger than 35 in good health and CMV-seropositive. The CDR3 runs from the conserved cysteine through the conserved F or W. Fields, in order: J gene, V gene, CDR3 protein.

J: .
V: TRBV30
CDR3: CAWSPQGYEQYF

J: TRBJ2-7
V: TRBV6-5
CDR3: CASISGAYEQYF

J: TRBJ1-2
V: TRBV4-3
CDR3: CASSQERTALIF

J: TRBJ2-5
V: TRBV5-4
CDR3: CASSLGGTSSETQYF

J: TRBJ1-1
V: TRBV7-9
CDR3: CASSLERRDTEAFF

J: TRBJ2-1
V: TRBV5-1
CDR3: CASSLRTNYNEQFF

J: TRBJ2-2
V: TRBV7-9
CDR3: CAITGVTNTGELFF

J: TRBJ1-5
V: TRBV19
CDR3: CASSRTGRGQGSNQPQHF

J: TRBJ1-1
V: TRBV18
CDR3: CAHRGSIDTEAFF

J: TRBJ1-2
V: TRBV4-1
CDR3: CASSQSPTGGIYYGYTF

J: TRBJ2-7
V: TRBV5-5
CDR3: CASSLGYDTSSYEQYF

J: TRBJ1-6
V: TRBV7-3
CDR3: CASSLIGGLRSPLHF

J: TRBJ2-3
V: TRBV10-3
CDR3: CAIQDSTGTDTQYF

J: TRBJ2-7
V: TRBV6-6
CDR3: CASSPQGAYSYEQYF

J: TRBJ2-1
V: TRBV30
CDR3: CAWNPGLAGGWDEQFF

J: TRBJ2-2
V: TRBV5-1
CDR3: CASSTGLAETGELFF

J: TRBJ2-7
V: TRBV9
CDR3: CASSQGQVGSYEQYF

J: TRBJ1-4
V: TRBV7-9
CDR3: CASSRQGNGEKLFF

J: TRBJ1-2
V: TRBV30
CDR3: CAPYGVWGYTF

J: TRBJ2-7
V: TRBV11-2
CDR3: CASSSDWTATYEQYF

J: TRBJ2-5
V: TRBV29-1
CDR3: CSVEVAGGTETQYF

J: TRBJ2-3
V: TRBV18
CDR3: CASSPSRTGTDTQYF

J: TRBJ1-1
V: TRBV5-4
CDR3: CASSPVTGSMNTEAFF

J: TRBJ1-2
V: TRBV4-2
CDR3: CASSQVRFSSYGYTF

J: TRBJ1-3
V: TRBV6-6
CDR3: CASSYSPTVGNTIYF

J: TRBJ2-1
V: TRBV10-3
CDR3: CAIGGRGQVEQFF

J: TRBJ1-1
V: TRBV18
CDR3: CASSPKTGETEAFF

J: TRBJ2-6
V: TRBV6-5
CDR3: CASSYDSSGANVLTF

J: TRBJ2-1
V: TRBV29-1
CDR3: CSVDSGSYNEQFF

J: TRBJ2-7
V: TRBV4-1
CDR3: CASSQEEGTYEQYF

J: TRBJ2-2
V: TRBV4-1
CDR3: CASSQAGLGRTGELFF

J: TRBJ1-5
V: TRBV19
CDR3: CASRKQGLEYQPQHF

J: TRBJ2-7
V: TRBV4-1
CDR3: CASSQASAGTLYEQYF

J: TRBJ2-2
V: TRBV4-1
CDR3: CASSRKTGTGDTGELFF

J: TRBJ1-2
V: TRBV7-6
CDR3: CASSLQGLYGYTF

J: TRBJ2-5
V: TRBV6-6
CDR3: CASSSRGGGETQYF

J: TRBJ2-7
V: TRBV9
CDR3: CASSARTGGEQYF

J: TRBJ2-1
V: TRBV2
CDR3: CASSERYERLNEQFF

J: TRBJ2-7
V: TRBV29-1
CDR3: CSVGPSGGYEQYF

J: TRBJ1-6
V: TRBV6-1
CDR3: CASSIGTANSPLHF

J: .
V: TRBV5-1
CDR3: CASSSGTHASYEQYF

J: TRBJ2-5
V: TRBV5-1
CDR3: CASSDGGLGETQYF

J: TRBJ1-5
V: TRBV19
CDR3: CASSSRTGGFDQPQHF

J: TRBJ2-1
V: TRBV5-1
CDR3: CASSPVGTSGGDKYNEQFF

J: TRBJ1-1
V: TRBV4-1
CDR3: CASSQGGRGTEAFF

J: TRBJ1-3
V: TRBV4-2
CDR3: CASSQDVGGAQGNTIYF

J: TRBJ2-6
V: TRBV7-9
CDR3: CASSLGIGYSGANVLTF

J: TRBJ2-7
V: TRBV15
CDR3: CATSRGWDSYEQYF

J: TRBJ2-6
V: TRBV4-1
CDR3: CASSPQGQTSGANVLTF

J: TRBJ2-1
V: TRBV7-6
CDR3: CASSLAPPSGSVEQFF

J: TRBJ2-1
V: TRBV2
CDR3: CASSVEGTGLLFF

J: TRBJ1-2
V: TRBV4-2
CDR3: CASSQDIAVAYGYTF

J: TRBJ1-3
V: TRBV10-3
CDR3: CAISGGTRGNTIYF